These 25 T cell receptor beta chains were sequenced from one sample in a study of cytomegalovirus exposure and HLA in healthy donors. Some clones are missing from TCRdb's copy, which holds only in-frame ones; the method was immunoSEQ multiplex PCR. The profile shows 150,000 to 200,000 clones, 85% of them singletons. The sequencing sample was made of PBMCs. These receptors came from a young man in good health and CMV-seropositive.

V usage is TRBV28 and J usage is TRBJ1-1, with 9 bases that match TRBD1. Germline V CDR1 and CDR2: MDHEN, SYDVKM. CDR3 length equals 13 residues. After removal of 8 bases from V and 5 bases from J, the junction contained 6 bases not matched to a gene. CDR3 sequence reads: CASYRGPWTEAFF. CDR3 in DNA: TGTGCCAGCTACAGGGGGCCGTGGACTGAAGCTTTCTTT.

This chain connects TRBV5-1 to TRBJ1-3, with D unresolved. From germline, CDR1 is SGHRS and CDR2 YFSETQ. The CDR3 has 15 amino acids. V lost 5 bases, J lost 4 bases, and 16 bases lay in between. Written as DNA, the CDR3 is TGCGCCAGCAGGTCCACCATGGAGTTGGGAAACACCATATATTTT. This sequence encodes CASRSTMELGNTIYF.

A few counts support this clone. The genes are TRBV28 and TRBJ2-7; 8 bases align to TRBD2. V lost 1 base to trimming and J lost 4 bases; unmatched junction nucleotides: 6. Germline loops: CDR1 MDHEN, CDR2 SYDVKM. This CDR3 contains 15 residues. The CDR3 DNA follows: TGTGCCAGCAGTTTATCGGTAGCGGGACCGTACGAGCAGTACTTC. Translation gives CASSLSVAGPYEQYF.

This chain's CDR3 is CASSLDVGAYEQYF. In nucleotides, the CDR3 is TGTGCCAGCAGCTTGGATGTGGGAGCCTACGAGCAGTACTTC. This chain joins TRBV5-4 and TRBJ2-7; D might be TRBD2 (5 bases). Trimming pared 0 bases from V and 2 bases from J, leaving 9 bases between. The CDR3 extends over 14 amino acids. Germline assignment: CDR1 SGHNT and CDR2 YYREEE (reference sequence).

Only one count was recorded for this clone. The chain's CDR3 is CASSRALSGGAPDTQYF. For the CDR3, the DNA is TGTGCCAGCTCACGTGCCCTAAGCGGGGGGGCCCCAGATACGCAGTATTTT. The rearrangement joins TRBV18 to TRBJ2-3; 10 positions agree with TRBD2. This CDR3 region has 17 residues. Per germline, CDR1 KGHSH and CDR2 LQKENI. Trimming at V came to 4 bases and at J to 4 bases, leaving 11 bases not matched to a gene.

The count of this clone is one. This chain uses TRBV29-1 with TRBJ1-1; the D gene is possibly TRBD1 (6 bases). There are 12 residues in the CDR3. Germline CDR1 SQVTM, CDR2 ANQGSEA. Trimming pared 5 bases from V and 3 bases from J, leaving 10 bases between. The CDR3 nucleotides read TGCAGCGTTCCGGGACACCACACTGAAGCTTTCTTT. This sequence encodes CSVPGHHTEAFF.

The rearrangement joins TRBV7-8 to TRBJ2-1, with a tentative D call TRBD2 (5 bases). There are 17 residues in the CDR3. The V and J ends lost 5 bases and 6 bases respectively, with 23 bases between them. Per the germline V gene, CDR1 is SGHVS and CDR2 is FQNEAQ. The CDR3 spells CASSQYPGPQRGNEQFF. Here the CDR3 DNA reads TGTGCCAGCAGCCAATATCCGGGTCCACAACGGGGCAATGAGCAGTTCTTC.

CDR3 sequence (DNA): TGTGCCAGCAGTCCGGGACAGGCCCCCTACGAGCAGTACTTC. Residues: CASSPGQAPYEQYF. The gene calls are TRBV28 and TRBJ2-7; 8 positions agree with TRBD1. The CDR3 totals 14 residues. The germline gives CDR1 MDHEN, CDR2 SYDVKM. The J segment lost 2 bases and the V segment lost 5 bases, leaving 5 bases of the junction unmatched. The full variable domain, its missing parts supplied by reference TRBV28 and TRBJ2-7, is DVKVTQSSRYLVKRTGEKVFLECVQDMDHENMFWYRQDPGLGLRLIYFSYDVKMKEKGDIPEGYSVSREKKERFSLILESASTNQTSMYLCASSPGQAPYEQYFGPGTRLTVT.

The chain uses TRBV6-1 and TRBJ1-3, with TRBD1 as a possible D gene (6 bases). Germline V lookup: CDR1 MNHNS, CDR2 SASEGT. Trimming took 2 bases from V and 0 from J, leaving 8 bases between them. This CDR3 spans 15 amino acids. Written as DNA, the CDR3 is TGTGCCAGCAGTGAACAGGGGTTCTCTGGAAACACCATATATTTT. This gives the protein CASSEQGFSGNTIYF.

This chain joins TRBV28 and TRBJ2-7; D may be TRBD1 (5 bases). CDR3 length equals 15 residues. Germline values: CDR1 MDHEN, CDR2 SYDVKM. Between the trimmed V and J ends, which lost 6 bases and 3 bases, there was a span of 18 bases. In DNA, the CDR3 is TGTGCCAGCAGCGCTGGGTCCGAAGGACACTACGAGCAGTACTTC. This codes for CASSAGSEGHYEQYF.

This chain uses TRBV20-1 with TRBJ1-2, with a tentative D call TRBD1 (5 bases). The germline gives CDR1 DFQATT, CDR2 SNEGSKA (reference sequence). This CDR3 has 11 residues. DNA for the CDR3: TGCAGGACCGGGGGGATCTATGGCTACACCTTC. Translated: CRTGGIYGYTF.

The chain employs TRBV4-1 and TRBJ1-2; D ambiguous. The ends were cut back, 0 bases at V and 8 bases at J, with 22 bases in the middle. This CDR3 has 17 amino acids. Germline-derived CDR1 and CDR2 are MGHRA and YSYEKL. The CDR3 region has the DNA TGCGCCAGCAGCCAAGATTATCTCGCGGCGGCAATGAGCGGCTACACCTTC. This encodes CASSQDYLAAAMSGYTF.

The chain couples TRBV7-8 to TRBJ2-1, with TRBD2 identical over 13 bases. CDR3 size: 18 residues. V shed 5 bases and J 1 base; nucleotides not matched to a gene: 8. Germline V gives CDR1 SGHVS, CDR2 FQNEAQ. The CDR3 DNA reads as TGTGCCAGCAGCCCAAGCCGACTAGCGGGGGGTTCCTACAATGAGCAGTTCTTC. Protein: CASSPSRLAGGSYNEQFF.

The CDR3 DNA reads TGTGCCAGCAGCTTTCAGGGATCTGGAAACACCATATATTTT. Amino acids: CASSFQGSGNTIYF. The chain employs TRBV13 and TRBJ1-3; tentatively, D is TRBD1 (5 bases). This CDR3 comprises 14 residues. Trimming cost V 3 bases and J 1 base, with 7 bases left between them. Germline CDR1 PRHDT, CDR2 FYEKMQ (reference sequence).

The rearrangement joins TRBV7-2 to TRBJ2-1; 14 bases agree with TRBD2. The CDR3 is made up of 16 amino acids. J lost 8 bases, V lost 5 bases, and 8 bases had no gene match. The germline gives CDR1 SGHTA, CDR2 FQGNSA. The CDR3 protein is CASSPRLAGGPHEQFF. CDR3 nucleotide sequence: TGTGCCAGCAGCCCCAGACTAGCGGGGGGGCCCCATGAGCAGTTCTTC.

V and J are TRBV4-2 and TRBJ1-2; TRBD1 matches at 9 bases. The CDR3 runs to 15 residues. V lost 5 bases to trimming and J lost 4 bases; unmatched junction nucleotides: 8. Germline CDR1 reads LGHNA; CDR2 reads YNFKEQ. CDR3 region: CASSAMGQGFYGYTF. CDR3 DNA sequence: TGTGCCAGCAGCGCCATGGGACAGGGTTTCTATGGCTACACCTTC.

The CDR3 bases are TGTGCCAGTAGTATAGGTAGCTCCAATGAGCAGTTCTTC. It encodes CASSIGSSNEQFF. The rearrangement joins TRBV19 to TRBJ2-1; D not resolved. Per the germline V gene, CDR1 is LNHDA and CDR2 is SQIVND (reference sequence). Deletions cut 1 base from V and 6 bases from J, with 7 bases between. The CDR3 runs to 13 residues.

V is TRBV2 and J is TRBJ2-7; D is unclear. This CDR3 has 16 residues. The germline CDR1 and CDR2 sequences are SNHLY and FYNNEI. Trimming removed 3 bases from V and 3 bases from J, with 18 bases in between. CDR3 DNA sequence: TGTGCCAGCAGTGATTTGCCCGAGTCGCCGAACTACGAGCAGTACTTC. Encoded protein: CASSDLPESPNYEQYF.

As to this clone: The junction shows a germline mismatch at one end, possibly a read error. The chain is built from TRBV6-1 and TRBJ2-4; D is unresolved. Germline V CDR1 and CDR2: MNHNS, SASEGT. The CDR3 extends over 13 amino acids. CDR3 coding DNA: TGTGCCAGTAGTGAACGAGCCAAAAACATTCAGTACTTC. Translated: CASSERAKNIQYF.

The genes are TRBV6-5 and TRBJ1-2; 9 bases map to TRBD1. Per germline, CDR1 MNHEY and CDR2 SVGAGI. CDR3 length: 15 amino acids. The V gene end was trimmed by 5 bases and the J gene end by 2 bases; junction bases not matched to a gene: 6. The CDR3 is CASSKPGQGNYGYTF. CDR3 sequence (DNA): TGTGCCAGCAGTAAACCGGGACAGGGAAACTATGGCTACACCTTC.

This clone was detected once. V usage is TRBV27 and J usage is TRBJ2-2, with a possible D match to TRBD1 (5 bases). Between the trimmed V and J ends, which lost 3 bases and 7 bases, there was a span of 12 bases. Germline CDR1 reads MNHEY; CDR2 reads SMNVEV (reference sequence). The CDR3 extends over 14 amino acids. The CDR3 DNA is TGTGCCAGCAGTTTGAAGGGGTATGGCGGGGAGCTGTTTTTT. Its translation is CASSLKGYGGELFF.

The chain is built from TRBV30 and TRBJ1-3; D unresolved. The CDR3 sequence is 13 residues long. The germline V and J ends were trimmed by 7 bases and 4 bases, with 14 bases remaining between them. Germline V gives CDR1 GTSNPN, CDR2 SVGIG (reference sequence). CDR3 coding DNA: TGTGCCTCCTACTTACCGTACGGAAACACCATATATTTT. Its protein product is CASYLPYGNTIYF.

This chain's CDR3 is CAIGEPNQPQHF. CDR3 DNA sequence: TGTGCCATCGGGGAACCCAATCAGCCCCAGCATTTT. V usage is TRBV28 and J usage is TRBJ1-5; D is ambiguous. CDR1 and CDR2 from the germline V gene are MDHEN and SYDVKM. V shed 10 bases and J shed 3 bases, with 10 bases lying between them. The length of the CDR3 is 12 residues.

This clone was detected only a few times. The chain combines TRBV6-5 with TRBJ1-3; no firm D call. Trimming cost V 4 bases and J 0 bases, with 13 bases left between them. CDR3 size: 16 residues. Per the germline V gene, CDR1 is MNHEY and CDR2 is SVGAGI. The CDR3 loop is CASSSPGSSSGNTIYF. DNA for the CDR3: TGTGCCAGCAGTTCACCCGGGTCTAGCTCTGGAAACACCATATATTTT.

This rearrangement joins TRBV27 to TRBJ1-5; D unclear. With 3 bases removed from V and 0 bases from J, the gap between germline ends came to 12 bases. Germline-derived CDR1 and CDR2 are MNHEY and SMNVEV (reference sequence). There are 16 residues in the CDR3. CDR3: CASSLNSPSSNQPQHF. CDR3 DNA sequence: TGTGCCAGCAGTTTGAACAGTCCCAGTAGCAATCAGCCCCAGCATTTT.